Below, 28 T cell receptor beta chains from the same sample are listed, as sequenced in a study of blood T cell repertoires in COVID-19. Only in-frame clones appear in the TCRdb table, and some are missing; sequencing was by immunoSEQ multiplex PCR. The sample holds about 200,000 clones; around 83% are singletons and the top ten take roughly 5.5%. Sequenced: peripheral blood. These receptor sequences come from a woman in her 70s with COVID-19, enrolled during active disease.

The chain combines TRBV28 with TRBJ2-1; a possible D gene is TRBD2 (5 bases). Germline CDR1 reads MDHEN; CDR2 reads SYDVKM. With 3 bases removed from V and 5 bases from J, the gap between germline ends came to 17 bases. The CDR3 is 16 residues long. The CDR3: CASSFIIFGENNEQFF. In DNA, the CDR3 is TGTGCCAGCAGTTTTATTATTTTTGGGGAGAACAATGAGCAGTTCTTC.

This chain joins TRBV5-5 and TRBJ1-6, with D unclear. The germline CDR1 and CDR2 sequences are SGHKS and YYEKEE (reference sequence). The CDR3 spans 13 residues. Trimming pared 3 bases from V and 13 bases from J, leaving 14 bases between. The CDR3 nucleotides are TGTGCCAGCAGCTACCCACAGTATCCGCCCCTCCACTTT. Its translation is CASSYPQYPPLHF.

CDR3 sequence: CASSPESRTSGRGTQYF. The CDR3 DNA sequence: TGTGCCAGCAGCCCCGAAAGTAGGACTAGCGGGAGAGGGACCCAGTACTTC. The chain recombines TRBV7-2 with TRBJ2-5; 13 bases map to TRBD2. The CDR3 spans 17 residues. The V segment lost 5 bases and the J segment 7 bases; nucleotides outside the gene matches: 13. The germline CDR1 and CDR2 sequences are SGHTA and FQGNSA. The full variable domain, its missing parts supplied by reference TRBV7-2 and TRBJ2-5, is GAGVSQSPSNKVTEKGKDVELRCDPISGHTALYWYRQSLGQGLEFLIYFQGNSAPDKSGLPSDRFSAERTGGSVSTLTIQRTQQEDSAVYLCASSPESRTSGRGTQYFGPGTRLLVL.

The V gene is TRBV18, the J gene TRBJ1-4; TRBD1 matches at 10 bases. Germline-derived CDR1 and CDR2 are KGHSH and LQKENI. The CDR3 sequence is 14 residues long. Losses at the gene ends were 4 bases for V and 7 bases for J; bases not matched to a gene: 3. CDR3 sequence reads: CASSRDRGREKLFF. CDR3 bases: TGTGCCAGCTCACGAGACAGGGGGCGTGAAAAACTGTTTTTT.

The chain carries TRBV6-2 or TRBV6-3 and TRBJ1-5; D call uncertain. There are 15 residues in the CDR3. The V end lost 5 bases, the J end lost 2 bases, and 13 bases lay between the germline ends. The germline V gene has CDR1 MNHEY and CDR2 SVGEGT. This CDR3 reads CASSQPRLGNQPQHF. CDR3 sequence (DNA): TGTGCCAGCAGTCAACCCAGGTTAGGCAATCAGCCCCAGCATTTT.

This chain uses TRBV11-2 with TRBJ1-1; no definite D call. With 1 base removed from V and 5 bases from J, the gap between germline ends came to 11 bases. Germline CDR1 is SGHAT and CDR2 is FQNNGV. This CDR3 is 14 amino acids long. The CDR3 here is CASSLGALITEAFF. Here the CDR3 DNA reads TGTGCCAGCAGCTTAGGGGCGCTGATAACTGAAGCTTTCTTT.

This chain connects TRBV7-3 to TRBJ2-1; TRBD1 matches at 9 bases. CDR3 size: 13 residues. Germline lookup yields CDR1 SGHTA and CDR2 FQGTGA. J was trimmed by 10 bases and V by 8 bases; bases with no gene match: 9. CDR3 sequence (DNA): TGTGCCAGCGAAGCCACCGGGACAGGGGAGCAGTTCTTC. The encoded protein is CASEATGTGEQFF.

This clone was counted once. The rearrangement links TRBV28 to TRBJ1-6; no reliable D call. V lost 5 bases to trimming and J lost 14 bases, with 19 bases between them. CDR3 length equals 14 residues. Germline V CDR1 and CDR2: MDHEN, SYDVKM. CDR3 sequence: CASSPDSGGRALHF. In DNA, the CDR3 is TGTGCCAGCAGTCCGGATTCAGGAGGGAGGGCCCTCCACTTT.

V gene TRBV9 combines with J gene TRBJ2-5; 12 bases are shared with TRBD2. This CDR3 has 16 residues. Germline V gives CDR1 SGDLS, CDR2 YYNGEE. The trim removed 3 bases at V and 2 bases at J, leaving 5 bases unmatched. CDR3 sequence: CASSAAGLAGQETQYF. The CDR3 DNA sequence: TGTGCCAGCAGCGCAGCGGGACTAGCGGGTCAAGAGACCCAGTACTTC.

The chain carries TRBV19 and TRBJ1-4, with TRBD1 identical over 8 bases. The V segment lost 4 bases and the J segment 7 bases; nucleotides outside the gene matches: 11. The CDR3 runs to 16 residues. The germline V gene has CDR1 LNHDA and CDR2 SQIVND (reference sequence). The CDR3 coding sequence is TGTGCCAGTAGTAAGGACAGGGTGGGAAGTGTTGAAAAACTGTTTTTT. Its protein is CASSKDRVGSVEKLFF.

The chain joins TRBV6-2 or TRBV6-3 to TRBJ2-7; 12 bases are shared with TRBD2. V lost 6 bases and J lost 2; bases outside the gene matches: 8. CDR1 MNHEY and CDR2 SVGEGT come from the germline V gene. CDR3 length equals 16 residues. The CDR3 sequence is CASSPGLAGRTYEQYF. The DNA for the CDR3 is TGTGCCAGCAGCCCCGGACTAGCGGGACGAACCTACGAGCAGTACTTC.

The chain uses TRBV19 and TRBJ2-1, with 12 bases matching TRBD1. CDR3 length: 20 amino acids. Germline CDR1 is LNHDA and CDR2 is SQIVND (reference sequence). Germline trimming cut 4 bases from V and 4 bases from J; bases unmatched to any gene: 17. The CDR3 DNA is TGTGCCAGTAGTAGAAGACCGGGACAGGGGGCTATCAAAGCATACAATGAGCAGTTCTTC. The encoded protein is CASSRRPGQGAIKAYNEQFF.

The chain employs TRBV30 and TRBJ1-1, with a tentative D call TRBD1 (5 bases). CDR1 and CDR2 (germline): GTSNPN, SVGIG (reference sequence). The ends were cut back, 5 bases at V and 0 bases at J, with 10 bases in the middle. The CDR3 totals 13 residues. DNA for the CDR3: TGTGCCTGGGAACAGGAGCTGAACACTGAAGCTTTCTTT. Translating it yields CAWEQELNTEAFF.

This clone was counted a few times. V and J are TRBV5-1 and TRBJ2-2; TRBD1 matches at 11 bases. The CDR3 runs 16 residues. With V trimmed by 1 base and J by 6 bases, 5 bases remained unmatched. Germline V lookup: CDR1 SGHRS, CDR2 YFSETQ. CDR3 in amino acids: CASSLTGQGASGELFF. In DNA form, the CDR3 reads TGCGCCAGCAGCTTGACAGGACAGGGGGCTTCCGGGGAGCTGTTTTTT.

CDR3 residues: CASSAGPDTQYF. The CDR3 DNA follows: TGTGCCAGCAGTGCTGGGCCAGATACGCAGTATTTT. The J gene is TRBJ2-3, the V gene TRBV12-3 or TRBV12-4; D remains ambiguous. The CDR3 spans 12 residues. The V gene lost 5 bases and the J gene lost 4 bases, with 7 bases spanning the gap.

V is TRBV4-1 and J is TRBJ2-7, with D possibly TRBD1 on 6 matching bases. Deletions cut 4 bases from V and 0 bases from J, with 10 bases between. The germline gives CDR1 MGHRA, CDR2 YSYEKL. The CDR3 consists of 14 residues. The CDR3 DNA follows: TGCGCCAGCAGCCTCCAGGGGAACTCCTACGAGCAGTACTTC. Translated, it gives CASSLQGNSYEQYF.

The chain joins TRBV27 to TRBJ2-2; D perhaps matches TRBD2 (5 bases). Between the trimmed V and J ends, which lost 2 bases and 4 bases, there was a span of 11 bases. The CDR3 is 15 residues long. Germline V gene data show CDR1 as MNHEY and CDR2 as SMNVEV (reference sequence). DNA for the CDR3: TGTGCCAGCAGTTTACGAGGGCAGGTCACCGGGGAGCTGTTTTTT. This encodes CASSLRGQVTGELFF.

J is TRBJ2-1 and V is TRBV24-1; 12 nucleotides match TRBD2. This CDR3 has 15 amino acids. Germline CDR1 is KGHDR and CDR2 is SFDVKD. J lost 6 bases, V lost 5 bases, and 4 bases had no gene match. The CDR3 nucleotides are TGTGCCACCAGTGGCCTGACTAGCGGGAGCAATGAGCAGTTCTTC. Translated, it gives CATSGLTSGSNEQFF.

V and J are TRBV5-5 and TRBJ1-2; TRBD1 might be the D (5 bases). The CDR3 has 12 amino acids. Between the trimmed V and J ends, which lost 0 bases and 8 bases, there was a span of 8 bases. Germline V CDR1 and CDR2: SGHKS, YYEKEE (reference sequence). The CDR3 sequence is CASSLEGRGYTF. In DNA, the CDR3 is TGTGCCAGCAGCTTGGAGGGGCGAGGCTACACCTTC. The whole variable domain, filled in from reference TRBV5-5 and TRBJ1-2, reads DAGVTQSPTHLIKTRGQQVTLRCSPISGHKSVSWYQQVLGQGPQFIFQYYEKEERGRGNFPDRFSARQFPNYSSELNVNALLLGDSALYLCASSLEGRGYTFGSGTRLTVV.

This chain connects TRBV7-2 to TRBJ1-2; 11 bases map to TRBD1. Germline V lookup: CDR1 SGHTA, CDR2 FQGNSA. V lost 2 bases and J lost 3; bases outside the gene matches: 8. The CDR3 is 17 residues long. CDR3 sequence reads: CASSLSFRGQGDYGYTF. In DNA form, the CDR3 reads TGTGCCAGCAGCTTATCGTTCAGGGGACAGGGGGACTATGGCTACACCTTC.

This clone was seen a single time. The chain combines TRBV27 with TRBJ1-5, with D possibly TRBD1 on 6 matching bases. This CDR3 comprises 17 residues. CDR1 and CDR2 (germline): MNHEY, SMNVEV (reference sequence). V was pared by 6 bases and J by 2 bases, with 20 bases between. The CDR3 DNA follows: TGTGCCAGCAGGATACAGGGTAGCGGGCCCGGCAATCAGCCCCAGCATTTT. Translated: CASRIQGSGPGNQPQHF.

The V call is TRBV11-3, the J call TRBJ2-1, with D perhaps matching TRBD2 (6 bases). V shed 5 bases and J shed 6 bases, with 14 bases lying between them. The CDR3 is 14 amino acids. CDR1 SGHNT and CDR2 YENEEA come from the germline V gene. This chain's CDR3 is CASSRGVLVNEQFF. The CDR3 bases are TGTGCCAGCAGCCGCGGGGTTTTAGTCAATGAGCAGTTCTTC.

V usage is TRBV5-6 and J usage is TRBJ1-5; 9 bases are shared with TRBD1. The germline gives CDR1 SGHDT, CDR2 YYEEEE. This CDR3 has 14 residues. V shed 4 bases and J 8 bases; nucleotides not matched to a gene: 7. This CDR3 reads CASSGNRGLEPQHF. The CDR3 DNA reads TGTGCCAGCAGCGGAAACAGGGGGCTTGAGCCCCAGCATTTT.

The CDR3 DNA sequence: TGCGCCAGCAGCCAACGTACGGAGGACCGTGAGCAGTTCTTC. The encoded protein is CASSQRTEDREQFF. The chain joins TRBV4-1 to TRBJ2-1, with a possible D match to TRBD2 (5 bases). Germline V CDR1 and CDR2: MGHRA, YSYEKL. The V end was cut by 2 bases, the J end by 9 bases, with 14 bases between. This CDR3 has 14 amino acids.

This chain connects TRBV7-2 to TRBJ2-3; 12 bases align to TRBD2. The CDR3 length is 16 residues. Germline V gene lookup returns CDR1 SGHTA and CDR2 FQGNSA. Trimming took 4 bases from V and 4 from J; bases not matched to a gene: 6. The CDR3 sequence: CASSWTSGIPADTQYF. The CDR3 coding sequence is TGTGCCAGCAGCTGGACTAGCGGGATACCCGCAGATACGCAGTATTTT. The full variable domain, in which reference TRBV7-2 and TRBJ2-3 provide the parts outside the CDR3, is GAGVSQSPSNKVTEKGKDVELRCDPISGHTALYWYRQSLGQGLEFLIYFQGNSAPDKSGLPSDRFSAERTGGSVSTLTIQRTQQEDSAVYLCASSWTSGIPADTQYFGPGTRLTVL.

The chain uses TRBV10-3 and TRBJ2-1; D gene unclear. The ends were cut back, 3 bases at V and 2 bases at J, with 8 bases in the middle. Per the germline V gene, CDR1 is ENHRY and CDR2 is SYGVKD. The CDR3 is 14 amino acids. The CDR3 is CAISDIRAYNEQFF. The CDR3 DNA reads as TGTGCCATCAGTGATATTCGGGCCTACAATGAGCAGTTCTTC.

This chain joins TRBV4-1 and TRBJ1-2; 7 bases fit TRBD1. The V segment lost 0 bases and the J segment 2 bases; nucleotides outside the gene matches: 12. The CDR3 extends over 18 amino acids. The germline V gene has CDR1 MGHRA and CDR2 YSYEKL. CDR3 amino acids: CASSQDWGQHKTNYGYTF. The CDR3 region has the DNA TGCGCCAGCAGCCAAGATTGGGGACAGCACAAAACGAACTATGGCTACACCTTC.

The CDR3 loop is CASSELVPPAGNTIYF. CDR3 DNA: TGTGCCAGCAGTGAACTAGTGCCACCCGCTGGAAACACCATATATTTT. The rearrangement joins TRBV6-1 to TRBJ1-3; D ambiguous. This CDR3 has 16 residues. V gave up 2 bases and J gave up 2 bases, with 13 bases separating them. The germline gives CDR1 MNHNS, CDR2 SASEGT.